These 18 T cell receptor beta chains originate from one sample sequenced in a study of CD8 T cells in ankylosing spondylitis (dated 2017 in TCRdb). Receptors were amplified or captured by 5' RACE. Sequencing took place on an Illumina HiSeq 2500. Clones were called with MiXCR by TCRdb after fastp trimmed the public reads at Q25, and only in-frame beta chains were retained. For every CDR3 protein sequence, its rows merge into one entry that carries the most common genes and DNA. The sample has some 250,000 distinct CDR3 sequences on record, roughly 8.6% of them singletons. Jointly, the top ten make up around 7% of the sample. The sample comprised blood, either unsorted or a sorted T cell fraction (not recorded which). These receptor sequences come from a male donor with ankylosing spondylitis or in good health (not recorded which).

The table lists this clonotype with many counts. The chain carries TRBV19 and TRBJ2-1; no clear D gene. V gave up 0 bases and J gave up 6 bases, with 15 bases separating them. The germline V gene has CDR1 LNHDA and CDR2 SQIVND (reference sequence). CDR3 length equals 16 residues. In DNA, the CDR3 is TGTGCCAGTAGTATAGATCGAATCGGACCCGGCAATGAGCAGTTCTTC. It codes for CASSIDRIGPGNEQFF.

This clonotype showed up just a few times. This chain links TRBV20-1 with TRBJ2-3; 8 bases align to TRBD2. CDR3 length: 15 amino acids. J lost 4 bases, V lost 5 bases, and 11 bases had no gene match. In germline, CDR1 is DFQATT, CDR2 SNEGSKA (reference sequence). As DNA, the CDR3 is TGCAGTGCTTACTCCCGGGAGGGCCCCGCAGATACGCAGTATTTT. Residues: CSAYSREGPADTQYF.

This clonotype showed up just a few times. The V call is TRBV7-8, the J call TRBJ2-5; TRBD2 aligns across 13 bases. From germline, CDR1 is SGHVS and CDR2 FQNEAQ. The trim removed 0 bases at V and 4 bases at J, leaving 14 bases unmatched. CDR3 size: 20 residues. The CDR3 DNA reads as TGTGCCAGCAGCTTAGCGACTAGCGGGGGGCTCGGTCGTACAGGAGAGACCCAGTACTTC. Amino acid sequence: CASSLATSGGLGRTGETQYF.

This clonotype was seen more than once but under ten times. The V call is TRBV12-3 or TRBV12-4, the J call TRBJ2-2; D may match TRBD1 or TRBD2 (6 bases each). CDR3 length: 16 amino acids. The ends were cut back, 4 bases at V and 4 bases at J, with 16 bases in the middle. The CDR3: CASSWGRGAPTGELFF. The CDR3 DNA follows: TGTGCCAGCAGTTGGGGTAGGGGGGCGCCCACCGGGGAGCTGTTTTTT.

In its sample, this clonotype was seen many times. This chain links TRBV5-1 with TRBJ1-1, with D uncertain. CDR3 length: 14 amino acids. The V end lost 0 bases, the J end lost 5 bases, and 11 bases lay between the germline ends. Per the germline V gene, CDR1 is SGHRS and CDR2 is YFSETQ. CDR3 bases: TGCGCCAGCAGCTTGGGAGCCGTGGGGACTGAAGCTTTCTTT. It encodes CASSLGAVGTEAFF.

The chain carries TRBV20-1 and TRBJ1-5, with D perhaps TRBD1 (5 bases). The V gene lost 5 bases and the J gene lost 2 bases, with 16 bases spanning the gap. This CDR3 is 15 amino acids long. Germline CDR1 is DFQATT and CDR2 is SNEGSKA (reference sequence). The CDR3 nucleotides read TGCAGTGCTCTGAAGGGCGGGGGTGGCAATCAGCCCCAGCATTTT. Translation gives CSALKGGGGNQPQHF.

V usage is TRBV30 and J usage is TRBJ2-2, with 12 nucleotides matching TRBD2. The CDR3 covers 14 residues. The V and J ends lost 6 bases and 8 bases, in that order; junction bases with no gene match: 7. Germline V lookup: CDR1 GTSNPN, CDR2 SVGIG (reference sequence). CDR3 sequence: CACPTTSGGGELFF. CDR3 DNA: TGTGCCTGCCCAACGACTAGCGGGGGTGGGGAGCTGTTTTTT.

This clonotype was observed at least ten times. The V and J genes are TRBV27 and TRBJ1-1; 7 bases map to TRBD1. The germline gives CDR1 MNHEY, CDR2 SMNVEV (reference sequence). After removal of 8 bases from V and 6 bases from J, the junction contained 9 bases not matched to a gene. The CDR3 is 13 residues long. For the CDR3, the DNA is TGTGCCAGCGGGGACAGCGTGAAGGCTGAAGCTTTCTTT. It encodes CASGDSVKAEAFF.

This clonotype was observed at least ten times. The chain employs TRBV5-1 and TRBJ2-7; D call uncertain. Looked up from germline, CDR1 is SGHRS and CDR2 is YFSETQ. Trimming stripped 1 base from V and 7 bases from J, with 9 bases between. The CDR3 spans 12 residues. CDR3 sequence (DNA): TGCGCCAGCAGCTTGATCCGTGGAGAGCAGTACTTC. This gives the protein CASSLIRGEQYF.

This clonotype was seen a few times. The rearrangement uses TRBV7-3 and TRBJ2-1; 8 bases match TRBD2. This CDR3 spans 14 amino acids. V shed 3 bases, J shed 5 bases, and the junction held 3 bases outside the gene matches. CDR1 is SGHTA and CDR2 is FQGTGA in the germline V gene. The CDR3 sequence is CASSLSGGHNEQFF. CDR3 DNA: TGTGCCAGCAGCTTGAGCGGGGGCCACAATGAGCAGTTCTTC.

This clonotype was detected a few times. This chain connects TRBV2 to TRBJ2-7; D not certain. Germline V gene lookup returns CDR1 SNHLY and CDR2 FYNNEI. The CDR3 is 13 residues long. The ends were cut back, 5 bases at V and 6 bases at J, with 14 bases in the middle. Written as DNA, the CDR3 is TGTGCCAGCAGTACTAACCGGGCCCGCGAGCAGTACTTC. This sequence encodes CASSTNRAREQYF.

This clonotype was observed at least ten times. The rearrangement joins TRBV9 to TRBJ2-3; D possibly corresponds to TRBD2 (5 bases). V lost 4 bases to trimming and J lost 1 base, with 13 bases between them. The CDR3 runs 15 residues. CDR1 and CDR2 (germline): SGDLS, YYNGEE. The CDR3 nucleotides read TGTGCCAGCAGCCCGGGGAACCCGGGCACAGATACGCAGTATTTT. It translates to CASSPGNPGTDTQYF.

This clonotype occurred many times. The chain carries TRBV12-3 or TRBV12-4 and TRBJ1-5, with TRBD1 as a possible D gene (6 bases). Trimming removed 7 bases from V and 5 bases from J, with 12 bases in between. There are 13 residues in the CDR3. The CDR3 reads CASTRGPDQPQHF. CDR3 DNA: TGTGCCAGCACGCGGGGGCCGGATCAGCCCCAGCATTTT.

This clonotype occurred many times. The chain links TRBV7-2 to TRBJ2-1, with D possibly TRBD1 on 5 matching bases. V gave up 5 bases and J gave up 10 bases, with 21 bases separating them. The CDR3 is made up of 15 amino acids. Germline lookup yields CDR1 SGHTA and CDR2 FQGNSA. CDR3 loop: CASSEASSSYREQFF. The CDR3 bases are TGTGCCAGCAGCGAAGCATCGAGCTCCTACAGGGAGCAGTTCTTC. The whole variable domain, filled in from reference TRBV7-2 and TRBJ2-1, reads GAGVSQSPSNKVTEKGKDVELRCDPISGHTALYWYRQSLGQGLEFLIYFQGNSAPDKSGLPSDRFSAERTGGSVSTLTIQRTQQEDSAVYLCASSEASSSYREQFFGPGTRLTVL.

This clonotype has more than one count but fewer than ten. The chain links TRBV5-1 to TRBJ2-3; D may be TRBD1 (6 bases). Germline V gives CDR1 SGHRS, CDR2 YFSETQ. The CDR3 loop spans 14 amino acids. The ends were cut back, 3 bases at V and 6 bases at J, with 14 bases in the middle. CDR3 sequence: CASSWGPGADTQYF. CDR3 sequence (DNA): TGCGCCAGCAGCTGGGGGCCAGGGGCTGATACGCAGTATTTT.

This clonotype appeared many times. This chain connects TRBV20-1 to TRBJ2-1; TRBD1 is a possible D gene (6 bases). The germline V gene has CDR1 DFQATT and CDR2 SNEGSKA (reference sequence). Trimming left V 3 bases short and J 3 bases short, with 12 bases between. This CDR3 is 14 amino acids long. The CDR3 DNA sequence: TGCAGTGCTAGTGAACAGGACAGCTACAATGAGCAGTTCTTC. Translating it yields CSASEQDSYNEQFF.

This clonotype was found many times. The chain joins TRBV5-1 to TRBJ1-1; TRBD1 aligns across 8 bases. This CDR3 is 14 amino acids long. The junction had 5 bases not matched to a gene; V was cut back by 5 bases and J by 2 bases. The germline V gene has CDR1 SGHRS and CDR2 YFSETQ. The CDR3 nucleotides read TGCGCCAGCAGGATACAGGGGGGAAACACTGAAGCTTTCTTT. Amino acids: CASRIQGGNTEAFF.

This clonotype was counted many times. The chain is built from TRBV5-6 and TRBJ2-1; 7 bases are shared with TRBD2. Germline V lookup: CDR1 SGHDT, CDR2 YYEEEE. The CDR3 loop spans 12 amino acids. Trimming at V came to 2 bases and at J to 15 bases, leaving 8 bases not matched to a gene. CDR3 sequence (DNA): TGTGCCAGCAGCTTTGAACGGGAGGAGTTGTTCTTC. The encoded protein is CASSFEREELFF.